Shown below are 31 T cell receptor beta chains from a single sample sequenced in a study of shared clonotypes between healthy human individuals (dated by TCRdb to the early 2020s). The library was made by the immunoSEQ multiplex PCR assay. Not all clones reach the TCRdb copy of this immuneACCESS table, which keeps in-frame sequences only. Checked studies attribute under half of the gap to unresolved V genes and leave the rest unexplained. For this sample there are approximately 1,000,000 clones; approximately 80% appear just once. About 0.52% of the sample is taken by the ten largest. The sample comprised memory CD4+ T cells from PBMCs. The cell subset or site label for this specimen denotes: CD45RA-negative fraction. The receptors were gathered from a man between 18 and 29 years old in good health. Some clones in this sample may be carry-over from other donors' samples.

The V call is TRBV7-3, the J call TRBJ2-1; no reliable D call. This CDR3 is 15 amino acids long. With 5 bases removed from V and 4 bases from J, the gap between germline ends came to 15 bases. Per the germline V gene, CDR1 is SGHTA and CDR2 is FQGTGA. This chain's CDR3 is CASSPEFGPYNEQFF. CDR3 coding DNA: TGTGCCAGCAGCCCCGAATTTGGACCTTACAATGAGCAGTTCTTC.

This clone showed up many times. The chain employs TRBV5-1 and TRBJ1-2, with TRBD1 as a possible D gene (5 bases). The germline gives CDR1 SGHRS, CDR2 YFSETQ. Trimming shortened V by 3 bases and J by 1 base, and 10 bases separated the two germline ends. This CDR3 comprises 14 residues. CDR3 in DNA: TGCGCCAGCAGCTACTCCGACAGTAACTATGGCTACACCTTC. This translates into CASSYSDSNYGYTF.

V gene TRBV10-3 combines with J gene TRBJ2-1, with TRBD2 matching over 11 bases. This CDR3 has 16 amino acids. Germline V gives CDR1 ENHRY, CDR2 SYGVKD. The V gene end was trimmed by 3 bases and the J gene end by 0 bases; junction bases not matched to a gene: 1. CDR3 nucleotide sequence: TGTGCCATCAGTGATAGCGGGAGGGCCTCCTACAATGAGCAGTTCTTC. It is translated as CAISDSGRASYNEQFF.

The chain is built from TRBV2 and TRBJ1-1; D call uncertain. Trimming shortened V by 6 bases and J by 1 base, and 9 bases separated the two germline ends. The CDR3 has 13 amino acids. The germline V gene has CDR1 SNHLY and CDR2 FYNNEI. CDR3 nucleotides: TGTGCCAGCAGGATGGACGCGAACACTGAAGCTTTCTTT. This gives the protein CASRMDANTEAFF.

This clone has just a few counts. This rearrangement joins TRBV11-2 to TRBJ1-1; no firm D call. The CDR3 length is 16 residues. V gave up 0 bases and J gave up 5 bases, with 16 bases separating them. In germline, CDR1 is SGHAT, CDR2 FQNNGV. For the CDR3, the DNA is TGTGCCAGCAGCTTAGATATCGCGGCGAGACCGACTGAAGCTTTCTTT. This sequence encodes CASSLDIAARPTEAFF.

A note on this clone: The same CDR3 is also encoded by other DNA sequences in this sample. V is TRBV5-1 and J is TRBJ2-7; the match to TRBD1 covers 7 bases. The CDR3 contains 13 residues. Per germline, CDR1 SGHRS and CDR2 YFSETQ. Trimming at V came to 6 bases and at J to 0 bases, leaving 3 bases not matched to a gene. The CDR3 sequence is CASKGQSSYEQYF. The CDR3 coding sequence is TGCGCCAGCAAGGGACAGAGCTCCTACGAGCAGTACTTC.

CDR3 protein: CASSPRGGSSYEQYF. CDR3 nucleotide sequence: TGTGCCAGCAGCCCGAGAGGGGGGTCCTCCTACGAGCAGTACTTC. The chain is built from TRBV5-4 and TRBJ2-7; D might be TRBD1 or TRBD2, each matching 6 bases. This CDR3 region has 15 residues. Germline loops: CDR1 SGHNT, CDR2 YYREEE (reference sequence). The V and J ends lost 4 bases and 0 bases respectively, with 14 bases between them.

The chain recombines TRBV7-9 with TRBJ2-7; TRBD1 agrees at 7 bases. Germline lookup yields CDR1 SEHNR and CDR2 FQNEAQ (reference sequence). The V segment lost 5 bases and the J segment 3 bases; nucleotides outside the gene matches: 10. CDR3 length: 15 residues. The CDR3: CASSRTGASDYEQYF. CDR3 sequence (DNA): TGTGCCAGCAGCCGCACAGGGGCATCCGACTACGAGCAGTACTTC.

About this clone itself: The germline gene is not matched at one end of the junction; a read error may be the cause. The rearrangement uses TRBV30 and TRBJ2-7; TRBD1 agrees at 9 bases. Germline assignment: CDR1 GTSNPN and CDR2 SVGIG (reference sequence). This CDR3 is 13 amino acids long. CDR3 region: CAWRRQGVTEQYF. CDR3 bases: TGTGCGTGGAGAAGACAGGGGGTTACCGAGCAGTACTTC.

This rearrangement joins TRBV5-4 to TRBJ2-5, with 10 bases matching TRBD2. CDR1 and CDR2 from the germline V gene are SGHNT and YYREEE (reference sequence). The length of the CDR3 is 15 residues. The V gene end was trimmed by 2 bases and the J gene end by 5 bases; junction bases not matched to a gene: 6. In DNA, the CDR3 is TGTGCCAGCAGCTTTCCTAGCGGGAGTGTTGAGACCCAGTACTTC. This encodes CASSFPSGSVETQYF.

The CDR3 spells CASSKGGLWANVLTF. In DNA form, the CDR3 reads TGTGCCAGCAGCAAAGGAGGACTCTGGGCCAACGTCCTGACTTTC. The V call is TRBV28, the J call TRBJ2-6, with a tentative D call TRBD2 (5 bases). V was pared by 6 bases and J by 5 bases, with 14 bases between. This CDR3 is 15 amino acids long. Germline V gene lookup returns CDR1 MDHEN and CDR2 SYDVKM.

The sample holds a few counts of this clone. The V gene is TRBV6-6, the J gene TRBJ2-3; D is unclear. Germline CDR1 is MNHNY and CDR2 is SVGAGI (reference sequence). Trimming shortened V by 3 bases and J by 1 base, and 5 bases separated the two germline ends. The CDR3 runs 13 residues. This CDR3 reads CASSYVGTDTQYF. The CDR3 DNA sequence: TGTGCCAGCAGTTATGTGGGCACAGATACGCAGTATTTT.

The V gene is TRBV28, the J gene TRBJ2-2; 9 positions agree with TRBD2. Per germline, CDR1 MDHEN and CDR2 SYDVKM. Trimming took 3 bases from V and 5 from J; bases not matched to a gene: 4. This CDR3 has 15 residues. The DNA for the CDR3 is TGTGCCAGCAGTTTTCGAAGCGGGAGGACCGGGGAGCTGTTTTTT. Encoded protein: CASSFRSGRTGELFF.

The chain uses TRBV7-2 and TRBJ1-3; no clear D. V gave up 5 bases and J gave up 0 bases, with 11 bases separating them. Looked up from germline, CDR1 is SGHTA and CDR2 is FQGNSA. This CDR3 contains 15 residues. CDR3 DNA: TGTGCCAGCAGCCCTCAAACTCTCTCTGGAAACACCATATATTTT. Protein product: CASSPQTLSGNTIYF.

This clone was counted a single time. J is TRBJ2-2 and V is TRBV18, with no clear D. Trimming removed 1 base from V and 3 bases from J, with 6 bases in between. CDR1 KGHSH and CDR2 LQKENI come from the germline V gene. The CDR3 is 14 residues long. This CDR3 is CASSPQSHTGELFF. The CDR3 region has the DNA TGTGCCAGCTCACCACAATCTCACACCGGGGAGCTGTTTTTT.

The gene calls are TRBV6-4 and TRBJ2-7; tentative D call: TRBD1 (5 bases). V was cut by 0 bases and J by 5 bases, with 8 bases left in between. CDR1 and CDR2 (germline): MRHNA, SNTAGT. The CDR3 runs to 13 residues. DNA for the CDR3: TGTGCCAGCAGTGACTCGCAGGGCCACGAGCAGTACTTC. Translated: CASSDSQGHEQYF.

The chain carries TRBV7-2 and TRBJ2-7; 14 nucleotides agree with TRBD2. From germline, CDR1 is SGHTA and CDR2 FQGNSA. This CDR3 region has 18 residues. The trim removed 5 bases at V and 7 bases at J, leaving 16 bases unmatched. As DNA, the CDR3 is TGTGCCAGCAGCCGACTAGCGGGAGGGCCCCTTTCCGTAGGGGAGCAGTACTTC. This codes for CASSRLAGGPLSVGEQYF.

This clone has a single count. The chain combines TRBV4-1 with TRBJ2-4; TRBD2 aligns across 8 bases. The CDR3 is made up of 15 amino acids. The germline gives CDR1 MGHRA, CDR2 YSYEKL. With 4 bases clipped from V and 0 bases from J, the junction kept 2 bases outside the gene matches. The CDR3 bases are TGCGCCAGCAGCCGTAGCGGGGTAGCCAAAAACATTCAGTACTTC. It encodes CASSRSGVAKNIQYF.

The rearrangement joins TRBV5-1 to TRBJ1-3; no definite D call. The CDR3 consists of 16 residues. The V and J ends lost 4 bases and 1 base respectively, with 15 bases between them. Germline CDR1 reads SGHRS; CDR2 reads YFSETQ. CDR3 bases: TGCGCCAGCAGCCTAGGTCGAGTAGCGTCTGGAAACACCATATATTTT. Amino acids: CASSLGRVASGNTIYF.

The chain combines TRBV6-5 with TRBJ2-7; TRBD2 matches 11 bases. There are 15 residues in the CDR3. Germline CDR1 is MNHEY and CDR2 is SVGAGI. V was clipped by 8 bases and J by 3 bases; unmatched bases: 9. CDR3 in DNA: TGTGCCAGCCGGGAGTCGGGGACTAGCGGCTACGAGCAGTACTTC. This gives the protein CASRESGTSGYEQYF.

This clone was seen only a few times. The J gene is TRBJ1-2, the V gene TRBV27; maybe TRBD1 (5 bases). Germline V gene lookup returns CDR1 MNHEY and CDR2 SMNVEV (reference sequence). Trimming left V 3 bases short and J 3 bases short, with 8 bases between. The CDR3 extends over 13 amino acids. The CDR3 is CASSLGGYYGYTF. The DNA for the CDR3 is TGTGCCAGCAGTTTGGGGGGGTACTATGGCTACACCTTC.

This rearrangement joins TRBV7-2 to TRBJ2-1; D gene unclear. V shed 5 bases and J shed 0 bases, with 17 bases lying between them. This CDR3 contains 17 residues. Per germline, CDR1 SGHTA and CDR2 FQGNSA. The CDR3 spells CASSLNRMSNSYNEQFF. In DNA form, the CDR3 reads TGTGCCAGCAGCCTTAATAGAATGTCCAACTCCTACAATGAGCAGTTCTTC.

This chain links TRBV4-2 with TRBJ2-7; 7 nucleotides agree with TRBD1. The CDR3 runs to 17 residues. Germline V gene sequence: CDR1 LGHNA, CDR2 YNFKEQ. V gave up 4 bases and J gave up 2 bases; unmatched junction bases: 14. This chain's CDR3 is CASSRTDSRGFPYEQYF. As DNA, the CDR3 is TGTGCCAGCAGCCGAACAGACTCCAGGGGGTTTCCCTACGAGCAGTACTTC.

In regard to this clone: At the DNA level, this CDR3 is encoded by other sequences in the same sample as well. The genes are TRBV9 and TRBJ2-6; D gene ambiguous. CDR3 length: 14 amino acids. Germline CDR1 SGDLS, CDR2 YYNGEE. V was cut by 3 bases and J by 1 base, with 5 bases left in between. CDR3 protein: CASSAQSGANVLTF. CDR3 sequence (DNA): TGTGCCAGCAGCGCACAGTCTGGGGCCAACGTCCTGACTTTC.

This chain uses TRBV6-5 with TRBJ2-2; 7 bases align to TRBD2. After removal of 6 bases from V and 4 bases from J, the junction contained 5 bases not matched to a gene. This CDR3 contains 14 residues. Germline values: CDR1 MNHEY, CDR2 SVGAGI. This CDR3 is CASRPGLITGELFF. DNA for the CDR3: TGTGCCAGCAGACCGGGACTAATCACCGGGGAGCTGTTTTTT.

This chain joins TRBV2 and TRBJ2-7; 15 positions agree with TRBD2. This CDR3 region has 15 residues. From germline, CDR1 is SNHLY and CDR2 FYNNEI. With 1 base clipped from V and 6 bases from J, the junction kept 1 base outside the gene matches. The CDR3 region is CASSEEGLAGGEQYF. CDR3 DNA: TGTGCCAGCAGTGAAGAGGGACTAGCGGGAGGCGAGCAGTACTTC.

This sequence joins TRBV5-4 and TRBJ1-6; 7 bases agree with TRBD1. V shed 0 bases and J 8 bases; nucleotides not matched to a gene: 5. CDR3 length: 15 amino acids. Germline CDR1 and CDR2: SGHNT and YYREEE (reference sequence). The CDR3 DNA follows: TGTGCCAGCAGCTTGGAAGGGGGCAGATATTCACCCCTCCACTTT. It yields the protein CASSLEGGRYSPLHF.

A remark on this clone: One end of the junction does not line up with germline, which may come from a read error. The chain recombines TRBV29-1 with TRBJ2-7; a possible D gene is TRBD2 (6 bases). Germline V gives CDR1 SQVTM, CDR2 ANQGSEA. The CDR3 totals 14 residues. CDR3 protein: CSVELGGDLYKQYF. The DNA for the CDR3 is TGCAGCGTTGAACTCGGGGGTGACCTCTACAAGCAGTACTTC.

The rearrangement links TRBV28 to TRBJ2-5; D might be TRBD2 (6 bases). Per germline, CDR1 MDHEN and CDR2 SYDVKM. The CDR3 loop spans 13 amino acids. V shed 8 bases and J shed 4 bases, with 14 bases lying between them. The CDR3 DNA is TGTGCCAGCGCTAGCCCGGGGGTAGAGACCCAGTACTTC. Translating gives CASASPGVETQYF.

The genes are TRBV28 and TRBJ2-7, with 9 bases fitting TRBD1. Germline lookup yields CDR1 MDHEN and CDR2 SYDVKM. This CDR3 is built from 13 residues. Trimming removed 7 bases from V and 3 bases from J; junction bases left unmatched: 4. The CDR3 sequence is CASTRDRDYEQYF. The CDR3 DNA sequence: TGTGCCAGCACCAGGGACAGGGACTACGAGCAGTACTTC.

The chain uses TRBV5-1 and TRBJ1-1; D might be TRBD1 (5 bases). The CDR3 is 13 amino acids. V dropped 0 bases and J dropped 7 bases, with 10 bases sitting between them. Germline loops: CDR1 SGHRS, CDR2 YFSETQ. For the CDR3, the DNA is TGCGCCAGCAGCTTGGACAGGTTTAATGAAGCTTTCTTT. Protein sequence: CASSLDRFNEAFF.